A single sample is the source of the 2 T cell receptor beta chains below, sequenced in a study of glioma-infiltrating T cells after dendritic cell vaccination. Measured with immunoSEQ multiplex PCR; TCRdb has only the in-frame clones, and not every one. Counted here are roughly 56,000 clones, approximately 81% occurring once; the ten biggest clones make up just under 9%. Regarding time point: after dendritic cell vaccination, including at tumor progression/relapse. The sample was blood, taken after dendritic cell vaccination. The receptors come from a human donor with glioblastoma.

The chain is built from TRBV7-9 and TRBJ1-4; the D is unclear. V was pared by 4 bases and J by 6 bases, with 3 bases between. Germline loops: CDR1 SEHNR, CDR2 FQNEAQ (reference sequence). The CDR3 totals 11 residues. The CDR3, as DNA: TGTGCCAGCAGCTCGGATGAAAAACTGTTTTTT. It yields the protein CASSSDEKLFF.

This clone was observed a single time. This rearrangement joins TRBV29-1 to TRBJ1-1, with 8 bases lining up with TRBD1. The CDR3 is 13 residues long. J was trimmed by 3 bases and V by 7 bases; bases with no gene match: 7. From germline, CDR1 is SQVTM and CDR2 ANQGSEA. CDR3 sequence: CSAAGGADTEAFF. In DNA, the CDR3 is TGCAGCGCGGCAGGGGGCGCGGACACTGAAGCTTTCTTT.